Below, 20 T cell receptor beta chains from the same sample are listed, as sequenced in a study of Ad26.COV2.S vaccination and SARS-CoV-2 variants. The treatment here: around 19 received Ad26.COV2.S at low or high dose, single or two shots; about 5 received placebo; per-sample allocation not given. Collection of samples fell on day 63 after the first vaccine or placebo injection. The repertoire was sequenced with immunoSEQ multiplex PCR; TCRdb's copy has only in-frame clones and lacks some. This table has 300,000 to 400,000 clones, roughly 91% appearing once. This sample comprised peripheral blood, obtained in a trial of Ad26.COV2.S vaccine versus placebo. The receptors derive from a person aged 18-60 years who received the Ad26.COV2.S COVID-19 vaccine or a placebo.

CDR3 sequence (DNA): TGTGCCAGCAGCTTCGTCCCGGGTTTGAACACCGGGGAGCTGTTTTTT. Translation: CASSFVPGLNTGELFF. V is TRBV7-9 and J is TRBJ2-2; D unclear. The V end lost 3 bases, the J end lost 1 base, and 12 bases lay between the germline ends. The CDR3 contains 16 residues. The germline V gene encodes CDR1 SEHNR and CDR2 FQNEAQ (reference sequence). Combining the CDR3 with reference TRBV7-9 and TRBJ2-2 gives the whole variable domain DTGVSQNPRHKITKRGQNVTFRCDPISEHNRLYWYRQTLGQGPEFLTYFQNEAQLEKSRLLSDRFSAERPKGSFSTLEIQRTEQGDSAMYLCASSFVPGLNTGELFFGEGSRLTVL.

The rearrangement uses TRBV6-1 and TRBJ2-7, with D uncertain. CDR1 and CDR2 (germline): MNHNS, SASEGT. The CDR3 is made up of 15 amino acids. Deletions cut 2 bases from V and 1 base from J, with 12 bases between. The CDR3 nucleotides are TGTGCCAGCAGTGAATTGCCGCAATTGTCCTACGAGCAGTACTTC. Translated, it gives CASSELPQLSYEQYF.

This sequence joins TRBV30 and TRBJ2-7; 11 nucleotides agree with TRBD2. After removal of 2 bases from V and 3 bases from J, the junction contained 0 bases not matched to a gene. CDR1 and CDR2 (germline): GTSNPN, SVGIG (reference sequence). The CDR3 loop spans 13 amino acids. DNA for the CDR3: TGTGCCTGGAGTCTAGCGGGAGGCTACGAGCAGTACTTC. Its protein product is CAWSLAGGYEQYF. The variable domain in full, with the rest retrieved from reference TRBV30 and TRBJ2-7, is SQTIHQWPATLVQPVGSPLSLECTVEGTSNPNLYWYRQAAGRGLQLLFYSVGIGQISSEVPQNLSASRPQDRQFILSSKKLLLSDSGFYLCAWSLAGGYEQYFGPGTRLTVT.

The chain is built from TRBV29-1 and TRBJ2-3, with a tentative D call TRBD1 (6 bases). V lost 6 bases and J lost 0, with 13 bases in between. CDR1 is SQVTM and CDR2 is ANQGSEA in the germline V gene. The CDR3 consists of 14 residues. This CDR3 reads CSVHGTTSTDTQYF. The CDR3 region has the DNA TGCAGCGTCCACGGGACAACTAGCACAGATACGCAGTATTTT.

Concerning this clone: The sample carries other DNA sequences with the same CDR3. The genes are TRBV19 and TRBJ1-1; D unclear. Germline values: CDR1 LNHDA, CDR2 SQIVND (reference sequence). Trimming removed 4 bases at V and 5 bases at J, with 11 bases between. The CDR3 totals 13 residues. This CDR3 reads CASSNNGKTEAFF. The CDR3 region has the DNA TGTGCCAGTAGTAACAACGGGAAGACTGAAGCTTTCTTT.

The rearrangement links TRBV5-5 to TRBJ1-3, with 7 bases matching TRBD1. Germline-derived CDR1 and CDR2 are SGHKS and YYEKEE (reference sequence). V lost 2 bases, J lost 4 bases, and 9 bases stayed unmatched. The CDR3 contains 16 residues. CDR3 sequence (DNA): TGTGCCAGCAGCTTAAGACCCGGGACAGAAGGAAACACCATATATTTT. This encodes CASSLRPGTEGNTIYF.

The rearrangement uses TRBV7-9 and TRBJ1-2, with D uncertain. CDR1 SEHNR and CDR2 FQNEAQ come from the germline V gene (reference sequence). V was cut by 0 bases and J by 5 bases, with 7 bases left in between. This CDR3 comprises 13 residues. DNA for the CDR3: TGTGCCAGCAGCTTAGCGGCCGGGTATGGCTACACCTTC. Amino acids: CASSLAAGYGYTF.

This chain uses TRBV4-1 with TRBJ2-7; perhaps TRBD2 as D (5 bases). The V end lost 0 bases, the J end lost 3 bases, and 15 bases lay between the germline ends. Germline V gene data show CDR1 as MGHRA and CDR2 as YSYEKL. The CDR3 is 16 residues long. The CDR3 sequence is CASSQDLGSAHYEQYF. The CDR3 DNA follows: TGCGCCAGCAGCCAAGATCTTGGTAGCGCTCACTACGAGCAGTACTTC.

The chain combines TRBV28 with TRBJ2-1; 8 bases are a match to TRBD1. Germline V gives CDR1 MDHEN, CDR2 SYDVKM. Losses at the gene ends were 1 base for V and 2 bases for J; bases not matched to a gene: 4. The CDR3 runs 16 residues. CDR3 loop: CASSLSGTGPYNEQFF. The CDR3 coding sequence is TGTGCCAGCAGTTTATCCGGGACAGGACCCTACAATGAGCAGTTCTTC.

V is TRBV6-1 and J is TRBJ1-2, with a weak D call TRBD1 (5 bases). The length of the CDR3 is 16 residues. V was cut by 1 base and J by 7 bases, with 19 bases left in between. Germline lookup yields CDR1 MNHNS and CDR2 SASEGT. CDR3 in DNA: TGTGCCAGCAGTGAAGTTGTGCCAGGGACTTCTTCTGGCTACACCTTC. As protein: CASSEVVPGTSSGYTF.

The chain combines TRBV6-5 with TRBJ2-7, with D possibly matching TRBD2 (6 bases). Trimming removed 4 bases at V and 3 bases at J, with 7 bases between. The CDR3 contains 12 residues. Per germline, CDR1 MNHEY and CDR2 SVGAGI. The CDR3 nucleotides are TGTGCCAGCAGTTCCGGGGGCTACGAGCAGTACTTC. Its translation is CASSSGGYEQYF.

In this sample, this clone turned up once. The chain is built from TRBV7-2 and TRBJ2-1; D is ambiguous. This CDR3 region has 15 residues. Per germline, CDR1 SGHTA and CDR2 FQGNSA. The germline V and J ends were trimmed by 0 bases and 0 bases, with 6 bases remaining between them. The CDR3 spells CASSLAISSYNEQFF. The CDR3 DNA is TGTGCCAGCAGCTTAGCGATCAGCTCCTACAATGAGCAGTTCTTC.

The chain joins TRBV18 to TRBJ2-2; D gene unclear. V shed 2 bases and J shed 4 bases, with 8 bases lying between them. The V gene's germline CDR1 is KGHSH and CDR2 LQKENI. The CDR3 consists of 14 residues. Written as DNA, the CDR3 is TGTGCCAGCTCACCAAGTCAGCCCACCGGGGAGCTGTTTTTT. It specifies CASSPSQPTGELFF.

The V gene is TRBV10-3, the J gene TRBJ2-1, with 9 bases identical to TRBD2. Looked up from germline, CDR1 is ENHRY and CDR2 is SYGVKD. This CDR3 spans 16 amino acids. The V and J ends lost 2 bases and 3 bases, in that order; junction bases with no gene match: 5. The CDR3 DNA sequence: TGTGCCATCAGTGAGCTGGGTAGCGGGAGCTACAATGAGCAGTTCTTC. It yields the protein CAISELGSGSYNEQFF.

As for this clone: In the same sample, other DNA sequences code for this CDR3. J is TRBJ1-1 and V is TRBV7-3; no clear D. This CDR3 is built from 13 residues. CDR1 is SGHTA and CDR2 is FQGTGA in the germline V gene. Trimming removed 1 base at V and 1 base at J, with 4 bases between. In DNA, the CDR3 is TGTGCCAGCAGCTTAAGCGAGAACACTGAAGCTTTCTTT. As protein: CASSLSENTEAFF. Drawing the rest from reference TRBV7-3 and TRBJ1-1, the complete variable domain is GAGVSQTPSNKVTEKGKYVELRCDPISGHTALYWYRQSLGQGPEFLIYFQGTGAADDSGLPNDRFFAVRPEGSVSTLKIQRTERGDSAVYLCASSLSENTEAFFGQGTRLTVV.

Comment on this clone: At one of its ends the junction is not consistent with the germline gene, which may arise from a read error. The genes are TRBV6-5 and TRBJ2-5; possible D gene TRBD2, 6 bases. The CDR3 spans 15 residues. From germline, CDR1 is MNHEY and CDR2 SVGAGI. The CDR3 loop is CASSDSGGIGETQYF. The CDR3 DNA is TGTGCCAGCAGTGACTCGGGCGGGATTGGGGAGACCCAGTACTTC.

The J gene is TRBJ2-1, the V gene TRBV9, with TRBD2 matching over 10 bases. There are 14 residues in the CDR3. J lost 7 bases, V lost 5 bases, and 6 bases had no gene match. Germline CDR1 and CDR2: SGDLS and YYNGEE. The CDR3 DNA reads TGTGCCAGCAGTAGGGCTAGCGGGAGTAATGAGCAGTTCTTC. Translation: CASSRASGSNEQFF.

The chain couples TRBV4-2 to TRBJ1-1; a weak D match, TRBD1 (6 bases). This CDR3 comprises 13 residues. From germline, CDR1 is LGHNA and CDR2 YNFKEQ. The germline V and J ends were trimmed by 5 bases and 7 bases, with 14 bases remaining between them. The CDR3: CASSDRGSLEAFF. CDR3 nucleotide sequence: TGTGCCAGCAGCGATAGGGGGTCGCTTGAAGCTTTCTTT.

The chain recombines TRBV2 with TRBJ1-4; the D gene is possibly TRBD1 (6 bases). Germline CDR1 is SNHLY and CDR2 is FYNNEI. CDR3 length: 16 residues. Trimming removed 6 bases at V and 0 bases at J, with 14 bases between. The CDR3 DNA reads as TGTGCCAGCAGCCGGGGGCTTTTTGCAACTAATGAAAAACTGTTTTTT. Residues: CASSRGLFATNEKLFF.

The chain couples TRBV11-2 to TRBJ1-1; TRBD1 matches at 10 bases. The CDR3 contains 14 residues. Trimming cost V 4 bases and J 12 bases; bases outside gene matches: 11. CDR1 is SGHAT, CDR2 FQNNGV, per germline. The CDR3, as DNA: TGTGCCAGCAGCTCAACCGGACAGGGGGGAATGTCTTTCTTT. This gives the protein CASSSTGQGGMSFF.